This T cell receptor (beta chain) was retrieved from a study of T-cell reconstitution after alpha-beta-depleted transplantation in children. Unique molecular identifiers were incorporated during preparation of the TCRbeta library. One entry per CDR3 protein results from TCRdb running MiXCR on the PCR reads. This table holds a few hundred thousand distinct CDR3 sequences, roughly 13% found once. The CDR3 sequence is 15 residues long. The germline V gene has CDR1 SGHVS and CDR2 FNYEAQ. Trimming removed 5 bases from V and 10 bases from J, with 21 bases in between. Study-wide results and caveats: Recipient T cells and thymic progenitors that survived were the source of the high TCRbeta diversity seen at day 60 in some patients. Reportedly, alpha-beta T cells present about two months post-transplant originated from several hundred expanded clones of graft origin. Among T cells one year after transplant, newly produced cells accounted for most counts and diversity.

Ten or more counts support this clonotype. Its antigen is as yet unknown. The sequenced sample was PBMCs, mostly from graft donor cells, obtained 360 days after TCRalphabeta/CD19-depleted stem cell transplant. The chain couples TRBV7-6 to TRBJ2-1; maybe TRBD2 (6 bases). The TCR sequence derives from a male patient between 5 and 17 years old who had a stem cell transplant for acute myeloid leukemia, so the T cells may come from the graft donor. CDR3 bases: TGTGCCAGCAGCGAAGACTATGGCGGGATTCTAGAGCAGTTCTTC. This gives the protein CASSEDYGGILEQFF.